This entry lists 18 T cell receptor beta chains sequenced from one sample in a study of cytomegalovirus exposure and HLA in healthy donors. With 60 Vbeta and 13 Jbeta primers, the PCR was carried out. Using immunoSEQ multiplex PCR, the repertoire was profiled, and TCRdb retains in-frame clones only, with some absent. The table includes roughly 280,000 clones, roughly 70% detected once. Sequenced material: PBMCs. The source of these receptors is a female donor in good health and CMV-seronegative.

The CDR3 sequence is CASSQGLGRYGQYF. CDR3 nucleotides: TGCGCCAGCAGCCAAGGGCTGGGGAGATACGGGCAGTATTTT. The V call is TRBV4-1, the J call TRBJ2-3; possible D gene TRBD2, 5 bases. V was pared by 1 base and J by 11 bases, with 16 bases between. CDR1 MGHRA and CDR2 YSYEKL come from the germline V gene. The CDR3 runs to 14 residues.

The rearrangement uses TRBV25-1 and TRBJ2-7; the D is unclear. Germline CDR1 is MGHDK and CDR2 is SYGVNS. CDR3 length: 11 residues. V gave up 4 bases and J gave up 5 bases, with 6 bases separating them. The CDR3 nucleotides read TGTGCCAGCAGTGGACTCCACGAGCAGTACTTC. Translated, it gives CASSGLHEQYF.

Here the CDR3 DNA reads TGTGCCAGCACGACAGGGTTGGAGAATCAGCCCCAGCATTTT. Protein sequence: CASTTGLENQPQHF. The chain joins TRBV19 to TRBJ1-5, with 7 nucleotides matching TRBD1. The CDR3 is 14 amino acids. The germline gives CDR1 LNHDA, CDR2 SQIVND (reference sequence). V was pared by 9 bases and J by 4 bases, with 9 bases of the junction left unmatched.

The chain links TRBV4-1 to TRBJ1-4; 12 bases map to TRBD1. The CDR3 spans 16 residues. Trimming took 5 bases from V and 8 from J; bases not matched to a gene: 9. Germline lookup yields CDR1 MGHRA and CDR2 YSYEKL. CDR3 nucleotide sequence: TGCGCCAGCAGCTATCATAAAGGGACAGGGGGCGAAAAACTGTTTTTT. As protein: CASSYHKGTGGEKLFF.

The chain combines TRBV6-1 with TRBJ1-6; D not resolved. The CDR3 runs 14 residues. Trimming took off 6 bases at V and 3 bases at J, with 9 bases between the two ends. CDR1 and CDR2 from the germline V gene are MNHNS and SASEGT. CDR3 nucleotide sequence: TGTGCCAGCAGAGCAGCGGTCTATAATTCACCCCTCCACTTT. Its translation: CASRAAVYNSPLHF.

CDR3 in amino acids: CASSLGTGPNTEAFF. For the CDR3, the DNA is TGCGCCAGCAGCTTGGGGACAGGGCCGAACACTGAAGCTTTCTTT. The J gene is TRBJ1-1, the V gene TRBV5-1; TRBD1 matches 8 bases. Trimming removed 0 bases from V and 1 base from J; junction bases left unmatched: 2. Germline CDR1 reads SGHRS; CDR2 reads YFSETQ. The CDR3 covers 15 residues.

The CDR3 DNA follows: TGTGCCAGCAGCCTGGGTAGCGGGACGATCGGGGAGCTGTTTTTT. The encoded protein is CASSLGSGTIGELFF. The chain couples TRBV5-4 to TRBJ2-2; 8 nucleotides match TRBD2. Germline lookup yields CDR1 SGHNT and CDR2 YYREEE (reference sequence). The CDR3 totals 15 residues. V gave up 4 bases and J gave up 7 bases; unmatched junction bases: 9. Complete variable domain (other parts from reference TRBV5-4 and TRBJ2-2): ETGVTQSPTHLIKTRGQQVTLRCSSQSGHNTVSWYQQALGQGPQFIFQYYREEENGRGNFPPRFSGLQFPNYSSELNVNALELDDSALYLCASSLGSGTIGELFFGEGSRLTVL.

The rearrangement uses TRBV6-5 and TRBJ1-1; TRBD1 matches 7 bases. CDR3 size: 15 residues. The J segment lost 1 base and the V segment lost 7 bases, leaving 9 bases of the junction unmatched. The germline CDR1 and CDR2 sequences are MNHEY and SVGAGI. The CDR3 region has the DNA TGTGCCAGCAACCTCTACAGGACAGGGAACACTGAAGCTTTCTTT. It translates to CASNLYRTGNTEAFF.

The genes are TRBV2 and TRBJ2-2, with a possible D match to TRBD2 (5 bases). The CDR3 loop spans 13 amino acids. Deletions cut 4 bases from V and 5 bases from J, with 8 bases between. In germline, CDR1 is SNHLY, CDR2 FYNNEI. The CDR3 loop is CASSVGETGELFF. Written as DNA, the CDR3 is TGTGCCAGCAGTGTGGGAGAGACCGGGGAGCTGTTTTTT.

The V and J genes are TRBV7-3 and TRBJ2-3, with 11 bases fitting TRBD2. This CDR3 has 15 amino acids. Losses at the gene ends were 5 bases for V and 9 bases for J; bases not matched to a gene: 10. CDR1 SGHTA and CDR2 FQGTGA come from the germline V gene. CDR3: CASSPTLAGVQTQYF. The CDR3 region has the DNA TGTGCCAGCAGCCCTACACTAGCGGGAGTTCAGACGCAGTATTTT.

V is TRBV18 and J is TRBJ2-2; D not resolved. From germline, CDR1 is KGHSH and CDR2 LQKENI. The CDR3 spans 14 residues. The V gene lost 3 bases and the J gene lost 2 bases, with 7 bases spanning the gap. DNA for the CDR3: TGTGCCAGCTCACCCAGAAGTAACACCGGGGAGCTGTTTTTT. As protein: CASSPRSNTGELFF.

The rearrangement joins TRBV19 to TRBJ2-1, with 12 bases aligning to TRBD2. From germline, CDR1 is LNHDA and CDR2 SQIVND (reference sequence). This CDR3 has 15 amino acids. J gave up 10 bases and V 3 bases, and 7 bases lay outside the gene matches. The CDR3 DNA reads TGTGCCAGTAGTATTTGGACTAGCGGGAACCAAGAGCAGTTCTTC. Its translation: CASSIWTSGNQEQFF. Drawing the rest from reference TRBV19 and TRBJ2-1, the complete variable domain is DGGITQSPKYLFRKEGQNVTLSCEQNLNHDAMYWYRQDPGQGLRLIYYSQIVNDFQKGDIAEGYSVSREKKESFPLTVTSAQKNPTAFYLCASSIWTSGNQEQFFGPGTRLTVL.

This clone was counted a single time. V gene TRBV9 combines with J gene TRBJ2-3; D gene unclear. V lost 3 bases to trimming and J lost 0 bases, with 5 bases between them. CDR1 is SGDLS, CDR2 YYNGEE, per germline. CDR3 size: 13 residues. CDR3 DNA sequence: TGTGCCAGCAGCGCGCGAAGCACAGATACGCAGTATTTT. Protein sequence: CASSARSTDTQYF.

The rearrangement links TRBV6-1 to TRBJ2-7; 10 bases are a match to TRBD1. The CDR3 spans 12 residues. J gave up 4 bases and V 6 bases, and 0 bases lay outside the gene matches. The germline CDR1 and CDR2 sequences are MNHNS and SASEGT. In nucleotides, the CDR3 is TGTGCCAGCAGGGACAGGGGGTACGAGCAGTACTTC. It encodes CASRDRGYEQYF.

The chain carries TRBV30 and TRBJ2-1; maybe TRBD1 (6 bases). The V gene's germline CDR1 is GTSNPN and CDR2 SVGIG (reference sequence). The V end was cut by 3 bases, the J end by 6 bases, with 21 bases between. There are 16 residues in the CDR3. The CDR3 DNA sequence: TGTGCCTGGAGGCAGCGGCTGAACAGGGAAGGCAATGAGCAGTTCTTC. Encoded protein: CAWRQRLNREGNEQFF. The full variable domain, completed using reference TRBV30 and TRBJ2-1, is SQTIHQWPATLVQPVGSPLSLECTVEGTSNPNLYWYRQAAGRGLQLLFYSVGIGQISSEVPQNLSASRPQDRQFILSSKKLLLSDSGFYLCAWRQRLNREGNEQFFGPGTRLTVL.

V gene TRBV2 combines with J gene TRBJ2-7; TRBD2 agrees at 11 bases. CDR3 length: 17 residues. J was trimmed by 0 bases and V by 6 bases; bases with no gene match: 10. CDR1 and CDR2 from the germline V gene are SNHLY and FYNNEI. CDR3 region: CASSPTLTSGSSYEQYF. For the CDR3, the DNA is TGTGCCAGCAGCCCCACCCTCACTAGCGGGAGCTCCTACGAGCAGTACTTC.

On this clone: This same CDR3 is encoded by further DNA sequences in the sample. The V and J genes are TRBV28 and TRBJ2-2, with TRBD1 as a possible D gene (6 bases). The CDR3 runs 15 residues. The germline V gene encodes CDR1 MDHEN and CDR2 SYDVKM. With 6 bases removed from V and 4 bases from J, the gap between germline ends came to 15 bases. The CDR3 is CASRLTGKGTGELFF. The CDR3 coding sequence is TGTGCCAGCAGACTAACAGGGAAGGGCACCGGGGAGCTGTTTTTT.

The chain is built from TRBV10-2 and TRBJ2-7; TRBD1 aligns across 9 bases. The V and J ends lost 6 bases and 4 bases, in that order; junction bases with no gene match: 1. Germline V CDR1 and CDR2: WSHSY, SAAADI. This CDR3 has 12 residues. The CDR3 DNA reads TGCGCCAGCAGGGACAGGGGATACGAGCAGTACTTC. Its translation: CASRDRGYEQYF.